This T cell receptor (beta chain) was sequenced in a study of shared clonotypes between healthy human individuals. Study-wide points: A small donor pool kept down the genetic and exposure-history diversity that was represented. The four-donor shared clonotypes exceeded non-shared clonotypes in generation probability, with non-shared ones scoring lower.

V gave up 1 base and J gave up 3 bases; unmatched junction bases: 2. This CDR3 contains 15 residues. Per germline, CDR1 SEHNR and CDR2 FQNEAQ (reference sequence). CD45RO-negative, CCR7-selected cells formed the naive CD8 fraction, which excluded terminally differentiated effector memory CD45RA+ cells. Of note for this clone: Its antigen is currently unknown.

The method was immunoSEQ multiplex PCR; TCRdb's version includes in-frame clones alone and lacks a portion of them. This table holds about 580,000 clones, roughly 98% found once. The sample taken for sequencing was naive CD8+ T cells sorted from blood. This sequence joins TRBV7-9 and TRBJ2-1, with TRBD2 matching 8 bases. This receptor was identified in a man aged 25 to 45 in good health. The CDR3 bases are TGTGCCAGCAGCTTAGGACTAGCGAGCTACAATGAGCAGTTCTTC. Protein product: CASSLGLASYNEQFF.